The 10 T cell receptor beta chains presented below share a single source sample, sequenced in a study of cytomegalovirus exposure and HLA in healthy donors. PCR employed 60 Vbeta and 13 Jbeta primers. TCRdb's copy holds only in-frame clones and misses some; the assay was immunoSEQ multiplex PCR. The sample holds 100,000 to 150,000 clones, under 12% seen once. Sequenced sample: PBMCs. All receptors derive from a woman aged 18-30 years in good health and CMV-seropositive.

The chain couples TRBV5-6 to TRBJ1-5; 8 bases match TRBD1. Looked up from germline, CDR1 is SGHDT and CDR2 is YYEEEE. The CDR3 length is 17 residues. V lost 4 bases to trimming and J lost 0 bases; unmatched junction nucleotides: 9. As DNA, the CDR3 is TGTGCCAGCAGCCCTTACAGGGGGAAGACTAGCAATCAGCCCCAGCATTTT. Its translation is CASSPYRGKTSNQPQHF.

CDR3 in DNA: TGTGCCAGCAGCTTAGGGGTTGGCGGGCGGCACAATGAGCAGTTCTTC. Translation gives CASSLGVGGRHNEQFF. The chain is built from TRBV7-9 and TRBJ2-1; TRBD2 is a possible D gene (5 bases). This CDR3 region has 16 residues. Germline-derived CDR1 and CDR2 are SEHNR and FQNEAQ (reference sequence). Trimming pared 1 base from V and 5 bases from J, leaving 15 bases between.

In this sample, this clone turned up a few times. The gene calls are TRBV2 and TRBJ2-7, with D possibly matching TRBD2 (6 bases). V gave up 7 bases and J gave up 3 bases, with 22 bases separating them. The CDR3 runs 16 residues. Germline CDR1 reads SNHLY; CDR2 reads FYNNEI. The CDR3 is CASTYIEGGLVYEQYF. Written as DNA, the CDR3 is TGTGCCAGCACTTATATCGAGGGAGGACTCGTCTACGAGCAGTACTTC.

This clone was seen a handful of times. The CDR3 region has the DNA TGTGCCAGCAGCTTGGACAGACCGGTCTCTGGAAACACCATATATTTT. The encoded protein is CASSLDRPVSGNTIYF. The chain recombines TRBV13 with TRBJ1-3; D might be TRBD1 (6 bases). V dropped 3 bases and J dropped 0 bases, with 12 bases sitting between them. The CDR3 totals 16 residues. CDR1 PRHDT and CDR2 FYEKMQ come from the germline V gene (reference sequence).

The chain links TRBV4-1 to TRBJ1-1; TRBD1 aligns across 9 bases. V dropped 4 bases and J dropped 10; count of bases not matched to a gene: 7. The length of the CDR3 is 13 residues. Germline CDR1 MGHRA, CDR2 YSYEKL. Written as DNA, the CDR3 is TGCGCCAGCAGCCCCCGGACAGGGGATGGAGCTTTCTTT. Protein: CASSPRTGDGAFF.

DNA for the CDR3: TGTGCCAGCAGTTCGTTTATTGAGCAGTACTTC. Its protein is CASSSFIEQYF. The J gene is TRBJ2-7, the V gene TRBV6-6; D is unresolved. The CDR3 runs to 11 residues. Per the germline V gene, CDR1 is MNHNY and CDR2 is SVGAGI (reference sequence). V gave up 4 bases and J gave up 7 bases, with 8 bases separating them.

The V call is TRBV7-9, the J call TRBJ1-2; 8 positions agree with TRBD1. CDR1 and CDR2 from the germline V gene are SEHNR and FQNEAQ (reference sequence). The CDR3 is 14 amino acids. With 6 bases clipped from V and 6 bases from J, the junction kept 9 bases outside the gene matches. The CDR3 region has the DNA TGTGCCAGCAGTCCAGGGGGCGGGCAAAATGGCTACACCTTC. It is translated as CASSPGGGQNGYTF.

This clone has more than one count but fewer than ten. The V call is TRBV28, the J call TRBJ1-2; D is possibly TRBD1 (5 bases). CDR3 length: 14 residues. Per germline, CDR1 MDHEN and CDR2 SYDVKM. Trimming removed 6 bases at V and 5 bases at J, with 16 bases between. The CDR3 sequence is CASRDRTYAYGYTF. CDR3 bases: TGTGCCAGCAGGGACCGGACATATGCGTATGGCTACACCTTC.

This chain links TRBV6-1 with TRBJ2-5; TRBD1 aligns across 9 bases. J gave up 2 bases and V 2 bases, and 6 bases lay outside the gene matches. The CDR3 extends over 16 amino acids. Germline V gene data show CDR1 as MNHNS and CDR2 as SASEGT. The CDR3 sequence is CASSESTTGGQETQYF. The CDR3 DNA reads TGTGCCAGCAGTGAATCAACGACAGGGGGTCAAGAGACCCAGTACTTC.

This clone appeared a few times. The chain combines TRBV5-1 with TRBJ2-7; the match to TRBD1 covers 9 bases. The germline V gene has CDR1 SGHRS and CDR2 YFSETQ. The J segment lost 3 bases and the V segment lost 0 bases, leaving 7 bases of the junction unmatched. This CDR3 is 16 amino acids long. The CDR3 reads CASSLDIWTGDYEQYF. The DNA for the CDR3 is TGCGCCAGCAGCTTGGATATTTGGACAGGGGACTACGAGCAGTACTTC.